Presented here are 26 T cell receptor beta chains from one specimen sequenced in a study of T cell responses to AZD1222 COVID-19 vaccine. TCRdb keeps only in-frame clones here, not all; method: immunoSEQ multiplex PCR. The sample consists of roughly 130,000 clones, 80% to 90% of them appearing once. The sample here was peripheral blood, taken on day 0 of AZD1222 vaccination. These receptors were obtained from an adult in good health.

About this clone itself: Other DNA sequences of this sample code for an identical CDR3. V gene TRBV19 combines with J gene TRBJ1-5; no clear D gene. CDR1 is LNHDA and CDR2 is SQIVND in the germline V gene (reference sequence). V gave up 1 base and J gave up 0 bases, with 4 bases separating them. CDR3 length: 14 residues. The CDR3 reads CASSIGYSNQPQHF. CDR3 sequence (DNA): TGTGCCAGTAGTATAGGGTATAGCAATCAGCCCCAGCATTTT.

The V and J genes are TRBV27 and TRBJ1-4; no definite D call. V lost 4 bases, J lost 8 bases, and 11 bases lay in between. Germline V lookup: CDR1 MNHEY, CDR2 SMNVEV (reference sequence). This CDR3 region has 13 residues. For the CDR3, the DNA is TGTGCCAGCAGTTCAGGATACAACGAAAAACTGTTTTTT. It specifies CASSSGYNEKLFF.

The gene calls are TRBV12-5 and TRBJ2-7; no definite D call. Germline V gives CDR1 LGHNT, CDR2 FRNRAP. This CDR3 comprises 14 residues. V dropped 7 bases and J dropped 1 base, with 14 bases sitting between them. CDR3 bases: TGTGCTAGTGCCCCGCCGAACTATTCCTACGAGCAGTACTTC. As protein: CASAPPNYSYEQYF.

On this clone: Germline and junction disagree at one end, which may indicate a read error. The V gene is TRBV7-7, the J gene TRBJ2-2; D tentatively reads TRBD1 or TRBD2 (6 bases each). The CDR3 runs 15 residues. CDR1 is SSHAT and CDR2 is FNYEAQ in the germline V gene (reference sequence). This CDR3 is CASSLVTGGPRKLFF. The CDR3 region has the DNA TGTGCTAGCAGCTTAGTGACCGGGGGCCCCCGTAAGCTGTTTTTT.

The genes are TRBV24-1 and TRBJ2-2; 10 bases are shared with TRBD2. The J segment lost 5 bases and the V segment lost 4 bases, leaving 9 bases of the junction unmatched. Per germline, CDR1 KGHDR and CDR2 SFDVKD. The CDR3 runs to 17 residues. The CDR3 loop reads CATSDPLSGRNTGELFF. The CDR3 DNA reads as TGTGCCACCAGTGACCCGCTTAGCGGGAGGAATACCGGGGAGCTGTTTTTT.

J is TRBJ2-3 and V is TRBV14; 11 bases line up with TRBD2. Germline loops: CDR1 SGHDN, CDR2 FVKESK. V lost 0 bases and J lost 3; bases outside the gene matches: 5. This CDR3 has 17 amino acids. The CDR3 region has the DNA TGTGCCAGCAGCCAAGACCTACTAGCGGGAGTTACAGATACGCAGTATTTT. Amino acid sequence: CASSQDLLAGVTDTQYF. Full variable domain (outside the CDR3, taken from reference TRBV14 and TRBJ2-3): EAGVTQFPSHSVIEKGQTVTLRCDPISGHDNLYWYRRVMGKEIKFLLHFVKESKQDESGMPNNRFLAERTGGTYSTLKVQPAELEDSGVYFCASSQDLLAGVTDTQYFGPGTRLTVL.

The CDR3 sequence: CASSLTDGTSTDTQYF. CDR3 sequence (DNA): TGTGCCAGCAGTCTCACGGACGGAACTAGCACAGATACGCAGTATTTT. The V call is TRBV27, the J call TRBJ2-3; D is undetermined. This CDR3 is built from 16 residues. Germline V lookup: CDR1 MNHEY, CDR2 SMNVEV (reference sequence). Trimming left V 5 bases short and J 0 bases short, with 15 bases between.

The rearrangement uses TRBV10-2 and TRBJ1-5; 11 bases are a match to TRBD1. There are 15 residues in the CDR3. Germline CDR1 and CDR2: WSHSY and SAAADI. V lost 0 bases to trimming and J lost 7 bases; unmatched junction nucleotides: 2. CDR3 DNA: TGCGCCAGCAGTGAGTCGGACAGGGGGCTCCAGCCCCAGCATTTT. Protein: CASSESDRGLQPQHF.

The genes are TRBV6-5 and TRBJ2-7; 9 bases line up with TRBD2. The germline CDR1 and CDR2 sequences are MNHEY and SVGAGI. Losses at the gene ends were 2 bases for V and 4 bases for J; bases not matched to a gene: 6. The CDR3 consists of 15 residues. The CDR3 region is CASSYASGRPYEQYF. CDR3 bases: TGTGCCAGCAGTTACGCCAGCGGGAGGCCATACGAGCAGTACTTC.

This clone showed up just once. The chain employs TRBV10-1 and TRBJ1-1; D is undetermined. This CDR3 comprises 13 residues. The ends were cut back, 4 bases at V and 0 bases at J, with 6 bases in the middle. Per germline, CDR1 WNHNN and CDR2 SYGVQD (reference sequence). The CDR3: CASSVDMNTEAFF. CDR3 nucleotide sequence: TGCGCCAGCAGTGTCGATATGAACACTGAAGCTTTCTTT.

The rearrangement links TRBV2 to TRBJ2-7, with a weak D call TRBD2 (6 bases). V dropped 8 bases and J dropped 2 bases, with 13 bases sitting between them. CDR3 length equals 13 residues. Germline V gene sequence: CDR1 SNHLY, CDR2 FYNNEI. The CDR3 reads CASGRTDTYEQYF. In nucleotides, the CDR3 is TGTGCCAGCGGGAGGACGGATACCTACGAGCAGTACTTC.

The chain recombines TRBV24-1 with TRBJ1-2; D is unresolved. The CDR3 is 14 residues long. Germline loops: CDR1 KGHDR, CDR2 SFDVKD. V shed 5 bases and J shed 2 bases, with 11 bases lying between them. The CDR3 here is CATSAAASNYGYTF. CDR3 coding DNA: TGTGCCACCAGTGCTGCAGCCTCAAACTATGGCTACACCTTC.

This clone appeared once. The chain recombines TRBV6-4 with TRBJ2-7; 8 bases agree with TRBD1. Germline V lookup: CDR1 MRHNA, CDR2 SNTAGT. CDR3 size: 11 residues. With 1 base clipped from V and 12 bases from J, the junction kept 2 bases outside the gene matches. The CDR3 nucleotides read TGTGCCAGCAGTGACTGCGGGACAGGGTACTTC. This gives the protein CASSDCGTGYF.

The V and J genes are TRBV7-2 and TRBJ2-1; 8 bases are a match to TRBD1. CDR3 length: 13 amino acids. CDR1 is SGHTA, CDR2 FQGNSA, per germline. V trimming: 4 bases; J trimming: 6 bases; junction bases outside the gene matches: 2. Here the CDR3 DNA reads TGTGCCAGCAGCTCGGACAGGGTCAATGAGCAGTTCTTC. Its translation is CASSSDRVNEQFF.

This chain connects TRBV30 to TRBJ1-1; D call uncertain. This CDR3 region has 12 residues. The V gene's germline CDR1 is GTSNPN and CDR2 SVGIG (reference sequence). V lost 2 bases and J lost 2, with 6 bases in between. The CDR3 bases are TGTGCCTGGAGTCCTGCTAACACTGAAGCTTTCTTT. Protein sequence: CAWSPANTEAFF.

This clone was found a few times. The chain's CDR3 is CASRPRQGWSMNTEAFF. CDR3 nucleotide sequence: TGTGCCAGCAGGCCTAGACAGGGGTGGTCCATGAACACTGAAGCTTTCTTT. The V call is TRBV13, the J call TRBJ1-1; the match to TRBD1 covers 8 bases. Losses at the gene ends were 6 bases for V and 0 bases for J; bases not matched to a gene: 12. Germline CDR1 PRHDT, CDR2 FYEKMQ (reference sequence). This CDR3 has 17 amino acids.

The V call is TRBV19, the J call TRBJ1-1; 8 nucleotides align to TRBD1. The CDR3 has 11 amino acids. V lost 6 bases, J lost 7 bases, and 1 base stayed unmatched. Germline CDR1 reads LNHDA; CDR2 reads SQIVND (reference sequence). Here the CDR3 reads CASRDRVEAFF. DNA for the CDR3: TGTGCCAGTAGGGACAGGGTTGAAGCTTTCTTT.

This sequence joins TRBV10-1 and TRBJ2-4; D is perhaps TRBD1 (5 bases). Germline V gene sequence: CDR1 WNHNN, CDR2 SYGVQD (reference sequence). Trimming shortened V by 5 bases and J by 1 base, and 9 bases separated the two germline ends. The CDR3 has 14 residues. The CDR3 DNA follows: TGCGCCAGCAGTCTGGGGCCGGCCAAAAACATTCAGTACTTC. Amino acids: CASSLGPAKNIQYF.

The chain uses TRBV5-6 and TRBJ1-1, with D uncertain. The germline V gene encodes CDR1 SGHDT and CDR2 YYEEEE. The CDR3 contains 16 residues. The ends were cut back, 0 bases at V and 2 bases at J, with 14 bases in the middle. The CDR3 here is CASSLDYGRINTEAFF. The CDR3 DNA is TGTGCCAGCAGCTTGGACTATGGGCGGATCAACACTGAAGCTTTCTTT.

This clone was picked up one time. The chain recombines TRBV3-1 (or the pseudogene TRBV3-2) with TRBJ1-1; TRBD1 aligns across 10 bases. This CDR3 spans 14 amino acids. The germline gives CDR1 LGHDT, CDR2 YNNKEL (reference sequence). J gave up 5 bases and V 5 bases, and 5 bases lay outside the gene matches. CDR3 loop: CASSERTGGTEAFF. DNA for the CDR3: TGTGCCAGCAGCGAGCGGACAGGGGGAACTGAAGCTTTCTTT.

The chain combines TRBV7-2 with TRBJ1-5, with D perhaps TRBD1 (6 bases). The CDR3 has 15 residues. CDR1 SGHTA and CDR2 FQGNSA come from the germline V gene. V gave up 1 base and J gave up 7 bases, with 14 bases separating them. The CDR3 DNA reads TGTGCCAGCAGCTTAGACGGGGGGCGCGACCAGCCCCAGCATTTT. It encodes CASSLDGGRDQPQHF.

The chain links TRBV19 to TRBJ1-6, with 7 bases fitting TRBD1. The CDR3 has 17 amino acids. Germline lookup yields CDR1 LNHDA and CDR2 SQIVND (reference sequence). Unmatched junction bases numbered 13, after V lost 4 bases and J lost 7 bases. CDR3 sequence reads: CASSNPSGQVSNSPLHF. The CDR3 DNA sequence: TGTGCCAGTAGTAACCCCTCCGGACAGGTATCGAATTCACCCCTCCACTTT.

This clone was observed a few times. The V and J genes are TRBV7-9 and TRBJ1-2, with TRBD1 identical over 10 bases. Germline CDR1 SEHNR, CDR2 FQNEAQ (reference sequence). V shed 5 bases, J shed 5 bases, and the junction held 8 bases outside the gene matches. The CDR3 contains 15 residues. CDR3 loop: CASSGRDRGLYGYTF. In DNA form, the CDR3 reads TGTGCCAGCAGCGGAAGGGACAGGGGTCTTTATGGCTACACCTTC.

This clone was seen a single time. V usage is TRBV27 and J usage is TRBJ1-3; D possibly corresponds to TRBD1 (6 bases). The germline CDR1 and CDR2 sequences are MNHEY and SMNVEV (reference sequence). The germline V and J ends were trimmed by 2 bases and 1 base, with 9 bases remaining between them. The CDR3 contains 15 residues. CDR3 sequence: CASSLGQGSGNTIYF. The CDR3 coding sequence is TGTGCCAGCAGTTTAGGGCAGGGGTCTGGAAACACCATATATTTT.

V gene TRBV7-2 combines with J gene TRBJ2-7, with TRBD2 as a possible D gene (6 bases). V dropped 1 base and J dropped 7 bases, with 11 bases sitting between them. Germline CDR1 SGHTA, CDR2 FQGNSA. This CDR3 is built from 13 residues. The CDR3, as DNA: TGTGCCAGCAGCTTAGGGGAGGCCCTGGAGCAGTACTTC. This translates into CASSLGEALEQYF.

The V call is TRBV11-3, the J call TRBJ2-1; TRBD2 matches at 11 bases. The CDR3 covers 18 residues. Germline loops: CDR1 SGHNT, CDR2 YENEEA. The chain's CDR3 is CASRRGLAGGKFYNEQFF. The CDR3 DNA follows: TGTGCTAGTCGTCGGGGGCTAGCGGGAGGAAAATTCTACAATGAGCAGTTCTTC.